The table lists the clone carrying this T cell receptor beta chain with many counts. Per the germline V gene, CDR1 is DFQATT and CDR2 is SNEGSKA (reference sequence). Unmatched junction bases numbered 10, after V lost 3 bases and J lost 0 bases. The CDR3 is made up of 16 amino acids. TCRdb fed the RT-PCR reads into MiXCR, producing one record per CDR3 protein. The sample contains about 680,000 distinct CDR3 sequences, 14% of which appear only once. The TCR was taken from a female donor in good health, serving as a healthy control. This rearrangement joins TRBV20-1 to TRBJ2-7, with 8 positions matching TRBD2. The sequencing sample was made of memory CD4+ T cells from blood. CDR3 bases: TGCAGTGCTAGTCAACGGGGGGGGACGTTCTCCTACGAGCAGTACTTC. Translated: CSASQRGGTFSYEQYF.